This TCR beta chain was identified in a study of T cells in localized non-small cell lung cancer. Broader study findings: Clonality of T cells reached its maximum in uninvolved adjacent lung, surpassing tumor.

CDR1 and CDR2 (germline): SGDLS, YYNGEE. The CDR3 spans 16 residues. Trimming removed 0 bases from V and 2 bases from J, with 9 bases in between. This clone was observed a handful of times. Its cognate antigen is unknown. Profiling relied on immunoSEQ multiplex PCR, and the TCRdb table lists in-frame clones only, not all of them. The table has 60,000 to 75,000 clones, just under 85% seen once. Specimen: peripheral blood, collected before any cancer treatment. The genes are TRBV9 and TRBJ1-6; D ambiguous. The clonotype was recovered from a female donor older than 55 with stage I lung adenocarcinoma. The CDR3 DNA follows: TGTGCCAGCAGCGTAGGGGCCGGGACCTATAATTCACCCCTCCACTTT. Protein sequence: CASSVGAGTYNSPLHF.